This T cell receptor beta chain is from a study of tumor and adjacent non-tumor tissue in lung cancer. Study summary: Around 4.2 million productive TCRbeta reads were obtained per sample on average.

No cell sorting was done before RNA was extracted from the tissue. The normal lung tissue was taken more than 3 cm from the tumor edge. CDR3 length equals 22 residues. The V gene's germline CDR1 is SGHKS and CDR2 YYEKEE (reference sequence). Study findings and constraints: Top 100 clones took a larger repertoire share in normal lung. Significantly higher TCR diversity was found in tumor than normal lung. Patients with more diverse tumor TCRs had worse survival.

Three rounds of nested PCR, following a modified ARM-PCR protocol, produced the TCRbeta library. TCRdb redid the calling of the multiplex PCR reads with MiXCR, one entry per CDR3 protein. This table holds approximately 100,000 distinct CDR3 sequences, 60% to 70% found once. As regards this clonotype: Its antigen is unknown. A much larger clonotype is one base distant, so this may be a read error.

What was sequenced was distant non-tumor lung tissue. This chain connects TRBV5-5 to TRBJ2-5; 11 nucleotides line up with TRBD2. The receptor was isolated from a man aged 60-69 years with non-small cell lung cancer. The CDR3 spells CAISFKTGGFLAGGTAQETQYF. The CDR3 nucleotides are TGTGCCATCAGCTTCAAAACAGGGGGATTCCTAGCGGGAGGCACGGCCCAAGAGACCCAGTACTTC.